This is a list of T cell receptor beta chains from one sample in a study of shared clonotypes between healthy human individuals. The data were produced by immunoSEQ multiplex PCR, yet TCRdb's version contains in-frame clones alone and is incomplete. Here the sample spans about 1,500,000 clones, roughly 97% being singletons. Sequenced material: naive CD4+ T cells sorted from blood. These receptors were taken from a man aged 25-40 years in good health. CDR3s include the opening cysteine and the closing phenylalanine or tryptophan. Each record gives: clone size, J gene, D gene, V gene, CDR3 protein, CDR3 DNA. A D gene is named only where the DNA matches it firmly. Clone size is shown for a subset of rows, as once, few, many or a class of expanded clone.

clone_size: -; j_call: TRBJ2-7; d_call: -; v_call: TRBV18; cdr3_aa: CASSPTDRPGYEQYF; cdr3_nt: TGTGCCAGCTCACCTACGGACCGCCCGGGCTACGAGCAGTACTTC
clone_size: -; j_call: TRBJ2-1; d_call: -; v_call: TRBV6-5; cdr3_aa: CASKGRPSSYNEQFF; cdr3_nt: TGTGCCAGCAAGGGGCGACCGAGCTCCTACAATGAGCAGTTCTTC
clone_size: -; j_call: TRBJ2-1; d_call: -; v_call: TRBV28; cdr3_aa: CASSLRLGRYNEQFF; cdr3_nt: TGTGCCAGCAGTTTGCGCCTAGGGAGATACAATGAGCAGTTCTTC
clone_size: -; j_call: TRBJ1-1; d_call: -; v_call: TRBV7-3; cdr3_aa: CASSLTVTRNTEAFF; cdr3_nt: TGTGCCAGCAGCCTGACAGTTACACGGAACACTGAAGCTTTCTTT
clone_size: -; j_call: TRBJ2-7; d_call: -; v_call: TRBV7-9; cdr3_aa: CASSVDSYEQYF; cdr3_nt: TGTGCCAGCAGCGTCGACTCTTACGAGCAGTACTTC
clone_size: -; j_call: TRBJ2-5; d_call: -; v_call: TRBV7-2; cdr3_aa: CASSLAFRTQYF; cdr3_nt: TGTGCCAGCAGCTTAGCCTTTCGGACCCAGTACTTC
clone_size: -; j_call: TRBJ2-3; d_call: -; v_call: TRBV27; cdr3_aa: CASSLLPPTDTQYF; cdr3_nt: TGTGCCAGCAGTTTACTTCCACCTACAGATACGCAGTATTTT
clone_size: -; j_call: TRBJ2-1; d_call: -; v_call: TRBV29-1; cdr3_aa: CSVEDPGRNSPNEQFF; cdr3_nt: TGCAGCGTTGAAGATCCCGGACGTAATAGCCCCAATGAGCAGTTCTTC
clone_size: -; j_call: TRBJ2-5; d_call: TRBD1; v_call: TRBV5-4; cdr3_aa: CASSLAAGTVGSKTQYF; cdr3_nt: TGTGCCAGCAGCTTGGCCGCCGGGACAGTTGGCTCAAAGACCCAGTACTTC
clone_size: -; j_call: TRBJ2-7; d_call: -; v_call: TRBV6-6; cdr3_aa: CAISKGVSSYEQYF; cdr3_nt: TGTGCCATCTCAAAAGGCGTTAGCTCCTACGAGCAGTACTTC
clone_size: -; j_call: TRBJ2-7; d_call: -; v_call: TRBV19; cdr3_aa: CASSRGGPSSYEQYF; cdr3_nt: TGTGCCAGTAGTAGGGGGGGGCCATCTTCTTACGAGCAGTACTTC
clone_size: -; j_call: TRBJ1-3; d_call: -; v_call: TRBV5-4; cdr3_aa: CASSPATKGNTIYF; cdr3_nt: TGTGCCAGCAGCCCTGCTACGAAGGGAAACACCATATATTTT
clone_size: -; j_call: TRBJ2-3; d_call: TRBD2; v_call: TRBV5-6; cdr3_aa: CASSLAGGVGTDTQYF; cdr3_nt: TGTGCCAGCAGCTTAGCGGGAGGGGTGGGCACAGATACGCAGTATTTT
clone_size: -; j_call: TRBJ2-1; d_call: -; v_call: TRBV14; cdr3_aa: CASSQEGSWPFF; cdr3_nt: TGTGCCAGCAGCCAAGAGGGGAGCTGGCCGTTCTTC
clone_size: once; j_call: TRBJ2-1; d_call: -; v_call: TRBV9; cdr3_aa: CASSVGPGSNEQFF; cdr3_nt: TGTGCCAGCAGCGTAGGTCCGGGATCCAATGAGCAGTTCTTC
clone_size: -; j_call: TRBJ2-7; d_call: -; v_call: TRBV7-2; cdr3_aa: CASSLRGKYEQYF; cdr3_nt: TGTGCCAGCAGCTTACGCGGGAAGTACGAGCAGTACTTC
clone_size: -; j_call: TRBJ2-7; d_call: -; v_call: TRBV28; cdr3_aa: CASRRNSYEQYF; cdr3_nt: TGTGCCAGCAGGAGGAACTCCTACGAGCAGTACTTC
clone_size: -; j_call: TRBJ2-5; d_call: -; v_call: TRBV5-1; cdr3_aa: CASSFGVGETQYF; cdr3_nt: TGCGCCAGCAGCTTCGGGGTTGGAGAGACCCAGTACTTC
clone_size: -; j_call: TRBJ2-7; d_call: -; v_call: TRBV9; cdr3_aa: CASSVRSASYEQYF; cdr3_nt: TGTGCCAGCAGCGTAAGGAGCGCCTCCTACGAGCAGTACTTC
clone_size: -; j_call: TRBJ2-1; d_call: TRBD1; v_call: TRBV19; cdr3_aa: CASSNGQGGSYNEQFF; cdr3_nt: TGTGCCAGTAGTAACGGACAGGGAGGTTCCTACAATGAGCAGTTCTTC